Presented here are 28 T cell receptor beta chains from one specimen sequenced in a study of Ad26.COV2.S vaccination and SARS-CoV-2 variants. Clones were sequenced by immunoSEQ multiplex PCR, and TCRdb holds only the in-frame ones, with some missing. There are 350,000 to 450,000 clones in the sample; around four fifths occur only once, and nearly 7.5% lies in the top ten. The treatment denotes: around 19 received Ad26.COV2.S at low or high dose, single or two shots; a few received placebo; per-sample allocation not given. Sampling was done on day 63 after the first vaccine or placebo injection. Sample: peripheral blood, taken in a trial of Ad26.COV2.S vaccine versus placebo. The receptor source for this set is a person aged 18-65 years who received the Ad26.COV2.S COVID-19 vaccine or a placebo.

CDR3 protein: CASSPVGGISSGANVLTF. Written as DNA, the CDR3 is TGTGCCAGCAGCCCAGTAGGGGGGATTAGCTCTGGGGCCAACGTCCTGACTTTC. The chain combines TRBV21-1 with TRBJ2-6. TRBV21-1 constitutes a pseudogene. The CDR3 contains 18 residues.

In this sample, this clone turned up once. The chain combines TRBV2 with TRBJ1-1, with D possibly being TRBD1 (5 bases). The germline V gene encodes CDR1 SNHLY and CDR2 FYNNEI. The V end was cut by 9 bases, the J end by 4 bases, with 18 bases between. The CDR3 length is 14 residues. This chain's CDR3 is CARRRLGDGTEAFF. The CDR3, as DNA: TGTGCCAGACGCCGCCTGGGGGACGGCACTGAAGCTTTCTTT.

This clone was seen a handful of times. The genes are TRBV7-2 and TRBJ1-3, with D hard to call. This CDR3 spans 12 amino acids. The germline V and J ends were trimmed by 1 base and 6 bases, with 4 bases remaining between them. Germline V gives CDR1 SGHTA, CDR2 FQGNSA. The CDR3 nucleotides are TGTGCCAGCAGCTTAGTTCTAAACACCATATATTTT. It translates to CASSLVLNTIYF.

The V call is TRBV4-1, the J call TRBJ2-5; no reliable D call. CDR1 is MGHRA and CDR2 is YSYEKL in the germline V gene. V lost 5 bases, J lost 2 bases, and 3 bases lay in between. This CDR3 contains 11 residues. The chain's CDR3 is CASSSQETQYF. The CDR3 DNA is TGCGCCAGCAGCTCTCAAGAGACCCAGTACTTC.

V usage is TRBV3-1 (or the pseudogene TRBV3-2) and J usage is TRBJ2-7; no clear D gene. V dropped 2 bases and J dropped 3 bases, with 5 bases sitting between them. This CDR3 has 12 amino acids. Germline CDR1 LGHDT, CDR2 YNNKEL (reference sequence). The CDR3 sequence: CASSQWGYEQYF. The CDR3 DNA is TGTGCCAGCAGCCAATGGGGCTACGAGCAGTACTTC.

The chain is built from TRBV18 and TRBJ2-1, with TRBD1 matching 8 bases. Trimming took 3 bases from V and 1 from J; bases not matched to a gene: 2. The CDR3 runs to 15 residues. CDR1 is KGHSH and CDR2 is LQKENI in the germline V gene. The CDR3 here is CASSPRQGSYNEQFF. DNA of the CDR3: TGTGCCAGCTCACCTCGACAGGGGTCCTACAATGAGCAGTTCTTC.

This clone was found a few times. V gene TRBV30 combines with J gene TRBJ1-2; D unclear. V was clipped by 0 bases and J by 1 base, with 6 bases between them. Germline V lookup: CDR1 GTSNPN, CDR2 SVGIG (reference sequence). There are 13 residues in the CDR3. CDR3 residues: CAWSVNSNYGYTF. For the CDR3, the DNA is TGTGCCTGGAGTGTAAACAGTAACTATGGCTACACCTTC.

This chain joins TRBV7-3 and TRBJ1-2; TRBD1 agrees at 8 bases. This CDR3 is built from 13 residues. Looked up from germline, CDR1 is SGHTA and CDR2 is FQGTGA. Trimming cost V 5 bases and J 8 bases; bases outside gene matches: 7. The CDR3, as DNA: TGTGCCAGCAGCCCGGACAGGGCTATGGGCTACACCTTC. Translation gives CASSPDRAMGYTF.

The genes are TRBV27 and TRBJ1-2; 7 positions agree with TRBD1. The CDR3 is 17 amino acids. Losses at the gene ends were 4 bases for V and 6 bases for J; bases not matched to a gene: 17. Germline loops: CDR1 MNHEY, CDR2 SMNVEV (reference sequence). CDR3 loop: CASSSTLDREGGNGYTF. The DNA for the CDR3 is TGTGCCAGCAGTTCGACCCTTGACAGGGAGGGAGGGAATGGCTACACCTTC.

In this sample, this clone turned up once. The rearrangement uses TRBV6-1 and TRBJ2-1; no definite D call. There are 12 residues in the CDR3. The V gene's germline CDR1 is MNHNS and CDR2 SASEGT. Trimming took off 2 bases at V and 10 bases at J, with 9 bases between the two ends. The CDR3 sequence: CASSERVIEQFF. The CDR3 region has the DNA TGTGCCAGCAGTGAACGGGTTATCGAGCAGTTCTTC.

The chain uses TRBV11-2 and TRBJ2-1; D possibly corresponds to TRBD2 (6 bases). In germline, CDR1 is SGHAT, CDR2 FQNNGV. This CDR3 is built from 14 residues. Trimming left V 8 bases short and J 7 bases short, with 18 bases between. The CDR3 reads CASGRDFGPNEQFF. The CDR3 bases are TGTGCCAGCGGCCGGGACTTCGGACCGAATGAGCAGTTCTTC.

V usage is TRBV12-3 or TRBV12-4 and J usage is TRBJ2-1; D not resolved. V lost 7 bases and J 9 bases, leaving 10 bases between the germline ends. The CDR3 is made up of 11 amino acids. DNA for the CDR3: TGTGCCAGCACCGATATGAGTGAGCAGTTCTTC. Translating gives CASTDMSEQFF.

The chain recombines TRBV5-1 with TRBJ1-4, with TRBD1 as a possible D gene (5 bases). The CDR3 contains 15 residues. Looked up from germline, CDR1 is SGHRS and CDR2 is YFSETQ. V shed 7 bases and J shed 0 bases, with 13 bases lying between them. The CDR3 nucleotides read TGCGCCAGCGCCGCCGGGGGTGCAACTAATGAAAAACTGTTTTTT. It encodes CASAAGGATNEKLFF.

The chain recombines TRBV4-2 with TRBJ2-2, with D maybe TRBD2 (5 bases). The CDR3 length is 17 residues. The germline V gene has CDR1 LGHNA and CDR2 YNFKEQ. Trimming left V 0 bases short and J 3 bases short, with 14 bases between. DNA for the CDR3: TGTGCCAGCAGCCAAGAAGGAGCCCGGGGTCACACCGGGGAGCTGTTTTTT. It encodes CASSQEGARGHTGELFF.

This clone has more than one count but fewer than ten. The chain recombines TRBV10-3 with TRBJ2-2; tentatively, D is TRBD2 (7 bases). Germline-derived CDR1 and CDR2 are ENHRY and SYGVKD. This CDR3 has 16 residues. Trimming removed 7 bases at V and 3 bases at J, with 18 bases between. The CDR3 reads CAIKGGGSVDTGELFF. CDR3 nucleotide sequence: TGTGCCATCAAGGGAGGGGGTAGCGTCGACACCGGGGAGCTGTTTTTT.

V is TRBV19 and J is TRBJ1-3; D not resolved. V was cut by 4 bases and J by 5 bases, with 12 bases left in between. This CDR3 has 14 amino acids. Germline V CDR1 and CDR2: LNHDA, SQIVND (reference sequence). The CDR3 bases are TGTGCCAGTAGTACGTTGGGTTTTCGAAACACCATATATTTT. Amino acid sequence: CASSTLGFRNTIYF. Supplemented by reference TRBV19 and TRBJ1-3, the full variable domain reads DGGITQSPKYLFRKEGQNVTLSCEQNLNHDAMYWYRQDPGQGLRLIYYSQIVNDFQKGDIAEGYSVSREKKESFPLTVTSAQKNPTAFYLCASSTLGFRNTIYFGEGSWLTVV.

The chain employs TRBV5-1 and TRBJ2-1; 11 bases map to TRBD2. Germline-derived CDR1 and CDR2 are SGHRS and YFSETQ. V lost 6 bases to trimming and J lost 2 bases; unmatched junction nucleotides: 4. This CDR3 is 15 amino acids long. The CDR3: CASTPTSGAYNEQFF. For the CDR3, the DNA is TGCGCCAGCACACCGACTAGCGGGGCCTACAATGAGCAGTTCTTC. The whole variable domain, remainder taken from reference TRBV5-1 and TRBJ2-1, is KAGVTQTPRYLIKTRGQQVTLSCSPISGHRSVSWYQQTPGQGLQFLFEYFSETQRNKGNFPGRFSGRQFSNSRSEMNVSTLELGDSALYLCASTPTSGAYNEQFFGPGTRLTVL.

This clone appeared once. The chain links TRBV19 to TRBJ1-5; possible D gene TRBD1, 6 bases. Germline lookup yields CDR1 LNHDA and CDR2 SQIVND (reference sequence). V lost 4 bases, J lost 4 bases, and 20 bases lay in between. There are 17 residues in the CDR3. CDR3 DNA: TGTGCCAGTAGTAGCCTCCAATCCGGGACAACGAATCAGCCCCAGCATTTT. Protein product: CASSSLQSGTTNQPQHF.

This clone has more than one count but fewer than ten. This chain connects TRBV7-9 to TRBJ2-7; no clear D gene. The length of the CDR3 is 12 residues. The germline V gene encodes CDR1 SEHNR and CDR2 FQNEAQ (reference sequence). Trimming removed 6 bases from V and 3 bases from J, with 9 bases in between. The CDR3 reads CASSQTLYEQYF. For the CDR3, the DNA is TGTGCCAGCAGTCAAACACTCTACGAGCAGTACTTC.

This clone was seen only a few times. This rearrangement joins TRBV2 to TRBJ2-2; 10 bases are shared with TRBD1. This CDR3 region has 14 residues. CDR1 SNHLY and CDR2 FYNNEI come from the germline V gene. V dropped 6 bases and J dropped 5; count of bases not matched to a gene: 3. In nucleotides, the CDR3 is TGTGCCAGCAGGGGACAGGGGTGGACCGGGGAGCTGTTTTTT. It is translated as CASRGQGWTGELFF.

The chain joins TRBV2 to TRBJ2-5; TRBD1 might be the D (5 bases). Trimming left V 3 bases short and J 0 bases short, with 14 bases between. In germline, CDR1 is SNHLY, CDR2 FYNNEI. The CDR3 length is 16 residues. The CDR3 sequence: CASSEGPGRYQETQYF. The CDR3 DNA reads as TGTGCCAGCAGTGAGGGGCCGGGCCGGTACCAAGAGACCCAGTACTTC.

The chain couples TRBV5-5 to TRBJ1-6, with 7 bases identical to TRBD1. The CDR3 totals 13 residues. Germline V gives CDR1 SGHKS, CDR2 YYEKEE (reference sequence). Germline trimming cut 2 bases from V and 11 bases from J; bases unmatched to any gene: 4. The CDR3 region has the DNA TGTGCCAGCAGCTTAGGGCAGGGGGCACCCCTCCACTTT. Its protein product is CASSLGQGAPLHF. Filled out from reference TRBV5-5 and TRBJ1-6, the complete variable domain reads DAGVTQSPTHLIKTRGQQVTLRCSPISGHKSVSWYQQVLGQGPQFIFQYYEKEERGRGNFPDRFSARQFPNYSSELNVNALLLGDSALYLCASSLGQGAPLHFGNGTRLTVT.

The chain carries TRBV27 and TRBJ2-4; TRBD1 or TRBD2 may be the D gene (5 bases each). Trimming took 2 bases from V and 6 from J, leaving 8 bases between them. CDR1 and CDR2 (germline): MNHEY, SMNVEV (reference sequence). The CDR3 totals 13 residues. The CDR3 coding sequence is TGTGCCAGCAGTTTAGGGGGACGAAACATTCAGTACTTC. It translates to CASSLGGRNIQYF.

V usage is TRBV7-9 and J usage is TRBJ1-1, with D uncertain. CDR1 and CDR2 from the germline V gene are SEHNR and FQNEAQ (reference sequence). Trimming cost V 1 base and J 0 bases, with 6 bases left between them. This CDR3 has 14 amino acids. Here the CDR3 reads CASSLVLVNTEAFF. The CDR3 region has the DNA TGTGCCAGCAGCTTAGTTTTGGTGAACACTGAAGCTTTCTTT.

The V and J genes are TRBV7-3 and TRBJ1-1; no definite D call. V gave up 1 base and J gave up 1 base, with 7 bases separating them. Germline V lookup: CDR1 SGHTA, CDR2 FQGTGA. The CDR3 spans 14 residues. The CDR3 loop is CASSLNGRNTEAFF. The DNA for the CDR3 is TGTGCCAGCAGCTTAAACGGTCGGAACACTGAAGCTTTCTTT. The full variable domain, in which reference TRBV7-3 and TRBJ1-1 provide the parts outside the CDR3, is GAGVSQTPSNKVTEKGKYVELRCDPISGHTALYWYRQSLGQGPEFLIYFQGTGAADDSGLPNDRFFAVRPEGSVSTLKIQRTERGDSAVYLCASSLNGRNTEAFFGQGTRLTVV.

V is TRBV7-2 and J is TRBJ2-7; TRBD2 is a possible D gene (6 bases). Germline values: CDR1 SGHTA, CDR2 FQGNSA. The CDR3 spans 14 residues. V gave up 3 bases and J gave up 6 bases, with 15 bases separating them. The CDR3 loop is CASSFGGTSSEQYF. The DNA for the CDR3 is TGTGCCAGCAGCTTCGGCGGGACGAGCTCCGAGCAGTACTTC.

This chain uses TRBV5-6 with TRBJ2-1; possibly TRBD2 for D (6 bases). The CDR3 is 14 residues long. Germline assignment: CDR1 SGHDT and CDR2 YYEEEE. V dropped 4 bases and J dropped 0 bases, with 8 bases sitting between them. The CDR3 nucleotides read TGTGCCAGCAGCCGGGGGAGCTCCTACAATGAGCAGTTCTTC. This encodes CASSRGSSYNEQFF. Drawing the rest from reference TRBV5-6 and TRBJ2-1, the complete variable domain is DAGVTQSPTHLIKTRGQQVTLRCSPKSGHDTVSWYQQALGQGPQFIFQYYEEEERQRGNFPDRFSGHQFPNYSSELNVNALLLGDSALYLCASSRGSSYNEQFFGPGTRLTVL.

This sequence joins TRBV9 and TRBJ2-5; 7 bases map to TRBD1. From germline, CDR1 is SGDLS and CDR2 YYNGEE. The V segment lost 4 bases and the J segment 5 bases; nucleotides outside the gene matches: 8. This CDR3 has 14 amino acids. This CDR3 is CASSPRTGRETQYF. The CDR3 region has the DNA TGTGCCAGCAGCCCTCGGACAGGCCGGGAGACCCAGTACTTC.